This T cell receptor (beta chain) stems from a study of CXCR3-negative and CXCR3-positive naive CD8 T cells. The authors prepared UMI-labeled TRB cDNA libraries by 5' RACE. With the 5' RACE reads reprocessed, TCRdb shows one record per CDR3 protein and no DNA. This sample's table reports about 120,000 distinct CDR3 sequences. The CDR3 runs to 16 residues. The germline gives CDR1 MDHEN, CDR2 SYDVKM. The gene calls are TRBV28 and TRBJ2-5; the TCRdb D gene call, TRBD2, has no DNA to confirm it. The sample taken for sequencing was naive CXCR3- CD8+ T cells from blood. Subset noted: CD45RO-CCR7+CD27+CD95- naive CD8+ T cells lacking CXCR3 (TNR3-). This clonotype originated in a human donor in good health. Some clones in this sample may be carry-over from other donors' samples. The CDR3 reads CASRLLQGGPQETQYF.